Listed below are T cell receptor beta chains from one sample, sequenced in a study of T cells in Graves' hyperthyroidism and ophthalmopathy. In TCRdb, the multiplex PCR reads were re-called with MiXCR into one record per CDR3 protein. The profile covers a few hundred thousand distinct CDR3 sequences, with about 16% appearing a single time and less than 3.5% taken by the ten largest. The specimen sequenced was blood. The receptors come from a woman aged 40 to 50 with Graves' ophthalmopathy. Each CDR3 is given with its conserved first and last residue. The order of the fields is D gene, clone size, V gene, J gene, CDR3 DNA, CDR3 protein. A D gene is named only where the DNA matches it firmly. Rows may omit the clone size; those that give it use once, few, many or a size class.

TRBD1	.	TRBV6-1	TRBJ2-7	TGTGCCAGCAGTGAGGGGGCACCGGGACAGGGGTACTACGAGCAGTACTTC	CASSEGAPGQGYYEQYF
.	.	TRBV9	TRBJ2-1	TGTGCCAGCAGCGTAGAGGGTCTACTATCCTACAATGAGCAGTTCTTC	CASSVEGLLSYNEQFF
.	many	TRBV18	TRBJ2-7	TGTGCCAGCTCACTCTCCAGGGAGGCTCACGAGCAGTACTTC	CASSLSREAHEQYF
TRBD1	few	TRBV10-3	TRBJ2-1	TGTGCCATCAGGTGGGGGGACAGGGGGAACAATGAGCAGTTCTTC	CAIRWGDRGNNEQFF
.	many	TRBV5-8	TRBJ2-1	TGTGCCAGCGAGGGGGTCGGGGACGAGCAGTTCTTC	CASEGVGDEQFF
.	few	TRBV2	TRBJ2-3	TGTGCCAGCACCCCCCGGGGCTTAGGAGATACGCAGTATTTT	CASTPRGLGDTQYF
.	few	TRBV2	TRBJ1-4	TGTGCCAGCAGTGAAGTATGGAATGAAAAACTGTTTTTT	CASSEVWNEKLFF
.	.	TRBV6-9	TRBJ1-1	TGTGCCAGCAGTTATTGGGGGGGGGCGAACACTGAAGCTTTCTTT	CASSYWGGANTEAFF
TRBD1	few	TRBV5-1	TRBJ1-2	TGCGCCGGCAGCGAAGAGACAGGGTACGATGGCTACACCTTC	CAGSEETGYDGYTF
.	few	TRBV28	TRBJ1-2	TGTGCCAGCAGTGTCGTAACTTGGAGCTACACCTTC	CASSVVTWSYTF
TRBD2	many	TRBV30	TRBJ2-5	TGTGCCTGGAGTGTAGGGCTAGCGGACCAAGAGACCCAGTACTTC	CAWSVGLADQETQYF
.	.	TRBV29-1	TRBJ1-2	TGCAGCGTTGTAGGCAGCAAAATGAACTATGGCTACACCTTC	CSVVGSKMNYGYTF
.	.	TRBV28	TRBJ2-5	TGTCCCAGCAGTTTATTTTCAAGCAGCCAAGAGACCCAGTACTTC	CPSSLFSSSQETQYF
.	.	TRBV5-1	TRBJ1-3	TGCGCCAGCAGCCCCGGGACAAGCTCTGGAAACACCATATATTTT	CASSPGTSSGNTIYF
.	many	TRBV28	TRBJ2-7	TGCGCCAGCAGCCTTAGAGGCGGCTCCTACGAGCAGTACTTC	CASSLRGGSYEQYF
TRBD2	.	TRBV7-3	TRBJ2-3	TGCGCCAGCAGCCACGGACTAGCGGGAGGGCCGTGGTATTTT	CASSHGLAGGPWYF
.	.	TRBV20-1	TRBJ2-2	TGCAGTGCTAGTGCCGGGGGGAACACCGGGGAGCTGTTTTTT	CSASAGGNTGELFF
.	.	TRBV5-1	TRBJ2-6	TGCGCCAGCAGCCCGGAGGGCGGTGGGGCCAACGTCCTGACTTTC	CASSPEGGGANVLTF
.	.	TRBV7-9	TRBJ1-2	TGTGCCAGCAGCTTAGATAACAGGGTTCGCCATATAGTGAACTATGGCTACACCTTC	CASSLDNRVRHIVNYGYTF
TRBD1	many	TRBV5-1	TRBJ1-1	TGCGCCAGCAGCAAGGACAGGCTGAACACTGAAGCTTTCTTT	CASSKDRLNTEAFF
.	few	TRBV6-1	TRBJ1-2	TGTGCCAGCAACGAACAGGACTATGGCTACACCTTC	CASNEQDYGYTF
.	.	TRBV19	TRBJ1-1	TGTGCCAGTGAGGCCGGGTTGGGGAACACTGAAGCTTTCTTT	CASEAGLGNTEAFF
.	many	TRBV27	TRBJ1-1	TGTGCCAGCAGAATGGGGAGTTTGAACACTGAAGCTTTCTTT	CASRMGSLNTEAFF
.	.	TRBV5-8	TRBJ2-5	TGTGCCAGCAGCTCGGCTAGTTTGGAGACCCAGTACTTC	CASSSASLETQYF
.	many	TRBV20-1	TRBJ2-7	TGCAGTGCCCGCAGGGGACTATCCTACGAGCAGTACTTC	CSARRGLSYEQYF
.	.	TRBV5-5	TRBJ1-4	TGTGCCAGCAGCATAACAGGGACTGCAACTAATGAAAAACTGTTTTTT	CASSITGTATNEKLFF
.	.	TRBV10-3	TRBJ1-1	TGTGCCATCAGTGGTTCGGCTAGCGGGGCCGCCCGAGGCGCTTTCTTT	CAISGSASGAARGAFF
.	few	TRBV2	TRBJ2-2	TGTGCCAGCAGTGTTGAAGCCTTTAACACCGGGGAGCTGTTTTTT	CASSVEAFNTGELFF
.	.	TRBV20-1	TRBJ1-5	TGCAGTGCCTTCCCTGCGACAGATAGCAATCAGCCCCAGCATTTT	CSAFPATDSNQPQHF
TRBD1	.	TRBV20-1	TRBJ2-1	TGCAGTGCTAGAAACCCCTCGACAGGGATCTCCTACAATGAGCAGTTCTTC	CSARNPSTGISYNEQFF
TRBD1	.	TRBV18	TRBJ1-1	TGTGCCAGCCCACCAAGGACAGGGGGAGACACTGAAGCTTTCTTT	CASPPRTGGDTEAFF
.	.	TRBV29-1	TRBJ2-7	TGCAGCGTGGATGGCGGGAAGGGCTACGAGCAGTACTTC	CSVDGGKGYEQYF
.	few	TRBV27	TRBJ2-1	TGTGCCAGCAGTTTAATCACAGGGTTAGATGAGCAGTTCTTC	CASSLITGLDEQFF
.	.	TRBV10-3	TRBJ1-5	TGTGCCATCAGTGAGTCTTTGGGGTCAGGGGGCAATCAGCCCCAGCATTTT	CAISESLGSGGNQPQHF
.	many	TRBV5-1	TRBJ2-2	TGCGCCAGCAGCACCCTAGGACAGAGGAACACCGGGGAGCTGTTTTTT	CASSTLGQRNTGELFF
.	many	TRBV20-1	TRBJ1-1	TGCAGGCGGACCTTGAACACTGAAGCTTTCTTT	CRRTLNTEAFF
TRBD2	few	TRBV12-3/TRBV12-4	TRBJ2-3	TGTGCCAGCTCCCCTCGGGGGGGTGGGGCAGATACGCAGTATTTT	CASSPRGGGADTQYF